A selection of T cell receptor beta chains follows, all from one sample in a study of post-analysis software for immune sequencing data. TCRdb passed the PCR reads through MiXCR, listing each CDR3 protein once. The table has about 540,000 distinct CDR3 sequences, around a third seen once. Sequenced sample: blood. The receptors were gathered from a girl aged 2 to 17 with multiple sclerosis. The CDR3 runs from the conserved cysteine through the conserved F or W. The order of the fields is J gene, clone size, D gene, V gene, CDR3 protein, CDR3 DNA. The D gene is left open where the match is weak. Only part of the rows carry a size: once, few, many, or a class if the clone is expanded.

TRBJ2-5 - TRBD1 TRBV24-1 CATSDFGTEGETQYF TGTGCCACCAGTGATTTCGGGACAGAAGGAGAGACCCAGTACTTC
TRBJ1-2 - TRBD1 TRBV13 CASSSRTGPPYGYTF TGTGCCAGCAGCTCTCGGACAGGGCCCCCTTATGGCTACACCTTC
TRBJ1-1 few TRBD1 TRBV5-1 CASSAGQGGDTEAFF TGCGCCAGCAGCGCTGGACAGGGAGGGGACACTGAAGCTTTCTTT
TRBJ2-5 - TRBD1 TRBV5-1 CASSRLSGQGVGETQYF TGCGCCAGCAGCCGTTTGTCGGGACAGGGGGTGGGAGAGACCCAGTACTTC
TRBJ1-5 - - TRBV4-1 CASSHRTSNQPQHF TGCGCCAGCAGCCATCGGACTAGCAATCAGCCCCAGCATTTT
TRBJ2-3 few - TRBV3-1 CASSAGGISTDTQYF TGTGCCAGCAGCGCCGGTGGGATTAGCACAGATACGCAGTATTTT
TRBJ2-1 many TRBD2 TRBV20-1 CSVGGGVYNEQFF TGCAGTGTAGGCGGGGGGGTTTACAATGAGCAGTTCTTC
TRBJ1-2 few TRBD1 TRBV6-5 CASRKTGVSGYTF TGTGCCAGCAGGAAGACAGGGGTGAGCGGCTACACCTTC
TRBJ1-6 - - TRBV6-1 CASSAGQYNSPLHF TGTGCCAGCAGTGCCGGACAATATAATTCACCCCTCCACTTT
TRBJ2-3 - - TRBV7-3 CASSPGPGDTQYF TGTGCCAGCAGCCCAGGGCCGGGGGATACGCAGTATTTT
TRBJ1-2 few - TRBV29-1 CSDDSNYGYTF TGCAGCGACGACAGCAACTATGGCTACACCTTC
TRBJ2-7 - TRBD1 TRBV5-1 CASSRYNRGSYEQYF TGCGCCAGCAGCCGATACAACAGGGGGAGCTACGAGCAGTACTTC
TRBJ2-5 few - TRBV10-2 CASRQRGGETQYF TGCGCCAGCAGGCAAAGGGGGGGGGAGACCCAGTACTTC
TRBJ2-1 - TRBD1 TRBV6-5 CASKTDREYNEQFF TGTGCCAGCAAAACAGACAGGGAGTACAATGAGCAGTTCTTC
TRBJ2-3 few TRBD1 TRBV10-3 CAIWDRVGDTRPRRIGDTQYF TGTGCCATCTGGGACAGGGTTGGAGATACGCGCCCCCGTCGGATTGGAGATACGCAGTATTTT
TRBJ2-3 - - TRBV29-1 CSATGPGVPDTQYF TGCAGCGCCACCGGGCCCGGCGTCCCAGATACGCAGTATTTT
TRBJ2-1 few - TRBV24-1 CATSPGDNEQFF TGTGCCACCAGTCCTGGGGACAATGAGCAGTTCTTC
TRBJ2-2 - TRBD1 TRBV25-1 CASSDPGTGANTGELFF TGTGCCAGCAGTGATCCCGGGACAGGGGCGAACACCGGGGAGCTGTTTTTT
TRBJ2-7 - - TRBV5-5 CASSFRGPGEQYF TGTGCCAGCAGCTTCAGGGGACCCGGCGAGCAGTACTTC
TRBJ1-2 few - TRBV2 CAISDTAYGYTF TGTGCCATCTCGGACACAGCCTATGGCTACACCTTC
TRBJ2-6 few - TRBV20-1 CSARDWQPTGANVLTF TGCAGTGCTAGAGATTGGCAACCAACTGGGGCCAACGTCCTGACTTTC
TRBJ1-6 few - TRBV6-1 CASSDSYNSPLHF TGTGCCAGCAGTGACAGCTATAATTCACCCCTCCACTTT
TRBJ1-2 - - TRBV24-1 CATSDPGGYTF TGTGCCACCAGTGATCCAGGTGGCTACACCTTC
TRBJ1-2 few - TRBV11-2 CASRRTGTNYGYTF TGTGCCAGCAGACGAACCGGGACTAACTATGGCTACACCTTC
TRBJ1-2 few - TRBV24-1 CATSIMINYGYTF TGTGCCACCAGTATTATGATTAACTATGGCTACACCTTC
TRBJ2-5 - - TRBV24-1 CAASDFEGLGETQYF TGTGCCGCCAGCGATTTTGAGGGGTTGGGAGAGACCCAGTACTTC
TRBJ2-3 few TRBD2 TRBV9 CASSVLAGKTDTQYF TGTGCCAGCAGCGTCCTAGCGGGGAAAACAGATACGCAGTATTTT
TRBJ1-6 - - TRBV6-2/TRBV6-3 CASSYSRGADDSPLHF TGTGCCAGCAGTTACTCGAGGGGGGCGGACGATTCACCCCTCCACTTT
TRBJ2-5 few - TRBV10-3 CAIAGTEQETQYF TGTGCCATCGCCGGGACGGAACAAGAGACCCAGTACTTC
TRBJ2-1 - - TRBV20-1 CSALSGGRGNEQFF TGCAGTGCTCTCTCCGGGGGGCGGGGCAATGAGCAGTTCTTC
TRBJ1-1 few - TRBV7-9 CASSLAGYTEAFF TGTGCCAGCAGCTTAGCGGGATACACTGAAGCTTTCTTT
TRBJ2-5 - - TRBV20-1 CSARLRDFEETQYF TGCAGTGCTAGACTCCGGGACTTCGAAGAGACCCAGTACTTC
TRBJ1-1 - TRBD1 TRBV20-1 CSARDGQVGTEAFF TGCAGTGCTAGAGACGGACAGGTAGGGACTGAAGCTTTCTTT
TRBJ1-2 few TRBD1 TRBV4-1 CASSQGTGVDYGYTF TGCGCCAGCAGCCAAGGGACAGGGGTTGACTATGGCTACACCTTC
TRBJ1-2 few TRBD1 TRBV10-3 CAIGTATNYGYTF TGTGCCATCGGGACAGCCACTAACTATGGCTACACCTTC
TRBJ2-1 few TRBD2 TRBV6-6 CASLSPMGGDNEQFF TGTGCCAGCCTTTCCCCTATGGGGGGGGACAATGAGCAGTTCTTC
TRBJ1-3 few TRBD1 TRBV3-1 CASSPWGTGFGNTIYF TGTGCCAGCAGCCCTTGGGGGACAGGGTTTGGAAACACCATATATTTT
TRBJ2-7 once - TRBV7-9 CASSLESSAFYEQYF TGTGCCAGCAGCTTAGAGTCTAGCGCCTTCTACGAGCAGTACTTC
TRBJ1-1 - - TRBV29-1 CSVDGQSNTEAFF TGCAGCGTTGACGGGCAGTCAAACACTGAAGCTTTCTTT
TRBJ2-5 few - TRBV10-1 CASSGSGVQETQYF TGCGCCAGCAGTGGATCAGGGGTCCAAGAGACCCAGTACTTC
TRBJ2-5 - - TRBV7-2 CASSPNRLETQYF TGTGCCAGCAGCCCCAATCGGCTAGAGACCCAGTACTTC
TRBJ2-7 - - TRBV4-1 CVSSPTPLPGLAWEQYF TGCGTCAGCAGCCCTACGCCGTTACCGGGACTGGCGTGGGAGCAGTACTTC
TRBJ2-7 - TRBD2 TRBV7-2 CASSLRGELAGDGEQYF TGTGCCAGCAGCTTAAGGGGGGAGCTAGCGGGGGATGGGGAGCAGTACTTC
TRBJ2-5 - TRBD2 TRBV20-1 CSASTGLAGPETQYF TGCAGTGCTAGCACCGGGCTAGCGGGGCCGGAGACCCAGTACTTC
TRBJ2-3 - TRBD1 TRBV20-1 CSVRNLGTGNSPDTQYF TGCAGTGTACGAAACCTCGGGACAGGGAATAGCCCAGATACGCAGTATTTT
TRBJ2-7 - - TRBV6-1 CASSEQGPDEQYF TGTGCCAGCAGTGAGCAGGGTCCGGACGAGCAGTACTTC
TRBJ1-5 - - TRBV5-1 CASSRLQDQPQHF TGCGCCAGCAGTCGTCTACAGGACCAGCCCCAGCATTTT
TRBJ2-7 - TRBD2 TRBV5-4 CASSSEVAGLKGNEQYF TGTGCCAGCAGCTCTGAAGTAGCGGGGTTAAAGGGCAATGAGCAGTACTTC
TRBJ1-2 many - TRBV4-1 CASSQDPGENIYGYTF TGCGCCAGCAGCCAAGACCCGGGTGAGAATATCTATGGCTACACCTTC
TRBJ2-5 - - TRBV3-1 CASSQGSTNQETQYF TGTGCCAGCAGCCAAGGTTCCACCAACCAAGAGACCCAGTACTTC
TRBJ2-7 - TRBD2 TRBV10-2 CASRRGADYEQYF TGCGCCAGCAGGCGGGGGGCCGATTACGAGCAGTACTTC
TRBJ2-3 many TRBD2 TRBV7-7 CASSKTSGGRDTQYF TGTGCCAGCAGCAAGACTAGCGGGGGCAGGGATACGCAGTATTTT
TRBJ2-7 few - TRBV11-2 CASSLDMVLPYEQYF TGTGCCAGCAGCTTAGATATGGTCCTTCCCTACGAGCAGTACTTC
TRBJ1-6 - - TRBV9 CASSVDPSSYNSPLHF TGTGCCAGCAGCGTAGACCCGAGCTCCTATAATTCACCCCTCCACTTT
TRBJ2-5 few TRBD2 TRBV3-1 CATAPWGNSGGPSKETQYF TGTGCCACGGCTCCTTGGGGAAATAGCGGGGGGCCGTCTAAAGAGACCCAGTACTTC